These 26 T cell receptor beta chains share one sample of origin, sequenced in a study of blood T cell repertoires in COVID-19. Using immunoSEQ multiplex PCR, the repertoire was profiled, and TCRdb retains in-frame clones only, with some absent. This table holds around 270,000 clones, about 89% found once. Sequencing was carried out using peripheral blood. All receptors derive from a man aged 30 to 39 with acute or convalescent COVID-19.

V is TRBV3-1 (or the pseudogene TRBV3-2) and J is TRBJ2-3; no clear D gene. The CDR3 sequence is 13 residues long. Germline V gives CDR1 LGHDT, CDR2 YNNKEL (reference sequence). The V and J ends lost 1 base and 3 bases respectively, with 5 bases between them. CDR3 in DNA: TGTGCCAGCAGCCAAGCCGGGACAGATACGCAGTATTTT. Residues: CASSQAGTDTQYF.

About this clone itself: Other DNA variants within this sample encode the same CDR3. The chain employs TRBV10-1 and TRBJ2-5; maybe TRBD1 (5 bases). CDR1 and CDR2 from the germline V gene are WNHNN and SYGVQD (reference sequence). The V and J ends lost 3 bases and 1 base respectively, with 9 bases between them. The CDR3 is 14 residues long. In DNA, the CDR3 is TGCGCCAGCAGTGAAAGTGGGGCCCAAGAGACCCAGTACTTC. Translation: CASSESGAQETQYF.

This CDR3 reads CTSSRDPGQGAIVNQPQHF. For the CDR3, the DNA is TGCACCAGCAGCCGAGATCCGGGACAGGGGGCTATAGTGAATCAGCCCCAGCATTTT. This chain links TRBV1 with TRBJ1-5; the table's D call, TRBD1, was not checked against the DNA. TRBV1 is described as a pseudogene. This CDR3 is built from 19 residues.

In this sample, this clone turned up once. V and J are TRBV19 and TRBJ2-1; 7 nucleotides match TRBD2. The J segment lost 0 bases and the V segment lost 6 bases, leaving 8 bases of the junction unmatched. The CDR3 is 16 amino acids. The germline V gene has CDR1 LNHDA and CDR2 SQIVND (reference sequence). The CDR3 bases are TGTGCCAGTAGCCGTGACGCGGGAGTCTCCTACAATGAGCAGTTCTTC. The encoded protein is CASSRDAGVSYNEQFF.

The chain has TRBV24-1 and TRBJ2-1; D gene unclear. This CDR3 comprises 11 residues. Trimming removed 9 bases from V and 5 bases from J, with 7 bases in between. Germline CDR1 reads KGHDR; CDR2 reads SFDVKD. CDR3 in amino acids: CATARNNEQFF. In nucleotides, the CDR3 is TGTGCCACCGCCAGGAACAATGAGCAGTTCTTC.

The rearrangement links TRBV15 to TRBJ2-7; the D gene is possibly TRBD1 (5 bases). Germline loops: CDR1 LNHNV, CDR2 YYDKDF (reference sequence). CDR3 length: 13 amino acids. V dropped 0 bases and J dropped 6 bases, with 9 bases sitting between them. CDR3: CATSREAGFEQYF. The CDR3 DNA is TGTGCCACCAGCAGAGAAGCAGGGTTCGAGCAGTACTTC.

The chain links TRBV5-1 to TRBJ2-2; 8 positions agree with TRBD1. Germline V gene sequence: CDR1 SGHRS, CDR2 YFSETQ. The CDR3 runs to 16 residues. V gave up 4 bases and J gave up 4 bases; unmatched junction bases: 9. Here the CDR3 DNA reads TGCGCCAGCAGCGTGCAGGGGGCGGTGGGCACCGGGGAGCTGTTTTTT. This codes for CASSVQGAVGTGELFF.

This clone was counted a single time. This rearrangement joins TRBV30 to TRBJ1-6; D is undetermined. The V end lost 0 bases, the J end lost 0 bases, and 9 bases lay between the germline ends. Per the germline V gene, CDR1 is GTSNPN and CDR2 is SVGIG (reference sequence). The CDR3 is 16 amino acids. CDR3 in DNA: TGTGCCTGGAGTGTAGTAGGGAGCTCCTATAATTCACCCCTCCACTTT. This codes for CAWSVVGSSYNSPLHF.

This chain joins TRBV13 and TRBJ1-6; 8 bases map to TRBD1. Germline V gives CDR1 PRHDT, CDR2 FYEKMQ (reference sequence). Trimming removed 5 bases from V and 12 bases from J; junction bases left unmatched: 15. The CDR3 sequence is 16 residues long. The DNA of the CDR3 is TGTGCCAGCAGCCTTGGGGGGAGGACAGGGCTTAGACCCCTCCACTTT. It is translated as CASSLGGRTGLRPLHF.

This chain uses TRBV11-3 with TRBJ1-2, with a possible D match to TRBD1 (5 bases). V gave up 5 bases and J gave up 3 bases, with 16 bases separating them. The germline V gene encodes CDR1 SGHNT and CDR2 YENEEA. The CDR3 consists of 15 residues. The CDR3 bases are TGTGCCAGCAGCCATCAGGGTCGGTGGTACTATGGCTACACCTTC. Translation: CASSHQGRWYYGYTF.

This clone was recorded only once. The J gene is TRBJ2-5, the V gene TRBV2; 10 positions agree with TRBD1. V shed 6 bases and J 7 bases; nucleotides not matched to a gene: 11. From germline, CDR1 is SNHLY and CDR2 FYNNEI. This CDR3 contains 15 residues. CDR3 sequence reads: CASSKLTGGLGTQYF. CDR3 sequence (DNA): TGTGCCAGCAGCAAATTGACAGGGGGCTTAGGGACCCAGTACTTC.

This clone occurred once. The CDR3 coding sequence is TGTGCCAGCAGGTGGGGGGGGGCCGGTCGAGAGACCCAGTACTTC. The encoded protein is CASRWGGAGRETQYF. The V gene is TRBV6-5, the J gene TRBJ2-5, with a weak D call TRBD2 (7 bases). Per the germline V gene, CDR1 is MNHEY and CDR2 is SVGAGI. This CDR3 spans 15 amino acids. V lost 6 bases and J 4 bases, leaving 18 bases between the germline ends.

This clone appeared a single time. The rearrangement uses TRBV18 and TRBJ2-1; 10 nucleotides line up with TRBD1. In germline, CDR1 is KGHSH, CDR2 LQKENI. J was trimmed by 9 bases and V by 2 bases; bases with no gene match: 7. The CDR3 is 15 amino acids. The CDR3 DNA is TGTGCCAGCTCACCAGGGGGACAGGGGTACGGTGAGCAGTTCTTC. Protein: CASSPGGQGYGEQFF.

This chain uses TRBV19 with TRBJ1-5, with D perhaps matching TRBD1 (6 bases). The germline V gene encodes CDR1 LNHDA and CDR2 SQIVND (reference sequence). V was cut by 6 bases and J by 4 bases, with 13 bases left in between. The CDR3 loop spans 14 amino acids. This chain's CDR3 is CASRRQEKNQPQHF. In DNA form, the CDR3 reads TGTGCCAGTAGGCGACAGGAAAAAAATCAGCCCCAGCATTTT. Complete variable domain (other parts from reference TRBV19 and TRBJ1-5): DGGITQSPKYLFRKEGQNVTLSCEQNLNHDAMYWYRQDPGQGLRLIYYSQIVNDFQKGDIAEGYSVSREKKESFPLTVTSAQKNPTAFYLCASRRQEKNQPQHFGDGTRLSIL.

The J gene is TRBJ1-6, the V gene TRBV4-2; no reliable D call. V lost 4 bases and J 10 bases, leaving 11 bases between the germline ends. The CDR3 runs 13 residues. Germline V gene sequence: CDR1 LGHNA, CDR2 YNFKEQ. CDR3 nucleotides: TGTGCCAGCAGCCTTGATAGCGACTCACCCCTCCACTTT. This encodes CASSLDSDSPLHF.

In regard to this clone: The sample carries other DNA sequences with the same CDR3. This chain joins TRBV6-5 and TRBJ1-1, with D possibly TRBD1 on 6 matching bases. From germline, CDR1 is MNHEY and CDR2 SVGAGI. With 6 bases removed from V and 5 bases from J, the gap between germline ends came to 13 bases. The CDR3 totals 13 residues. The CDR3 bases are TGTGCCAGCAGACAAACAGGGACAACTGAAGCTTTCTTT. This gives the protein CASRQTGTTEAFF.

The chain joins TRBV7-3 to TRBJ2-3; the D gene is possibly TRBD2 (6 bases). This CDR3 spans 15 amino acids. The V gene lost 0 bases and the J gene lost 2 bases, with 9 bases spanning the gap. Germline V gene lookup returns CDR1 SGHTA and CDR2 FQGTGA. CDR3 residues: CASSLTGGFTDTQYF. In nucleotides, the CDR3 is TGTGCCAGCAGCTTAACGGGGGGATTCACAGATACGCAGTATTTT. Complete variable domain (other parts from reference TRBV7-3 and TRBJ2-3): GAGVSQTPSNKVTEKGKYVELRCDPISGHTALYWYRQSLGQGPEFLIYFQGTGAADDSGLPNDRFFAVRPEGSVSTLKIQRTERGDSAVYLCASSLTGGFTDTQYFGPGTRLTVL.

The rearrangement joins TRBV3-1 (or the pseudogene TRBV3-2) to TRBJ1-6, with D possibly being TRBD1 (5 bases). V was pared by 2 bases and J by 8 bases, with 19 bases between. Germline loops: CDR1 LGHDT, CDR2 YNNKEL (reference sequence). The CDR3 length is 17 residues. The chain's CDR3 is CASSQNHLGRGDSPLHF. CDR3 sequence (DNA): TGTGCCAGCAGCCAAAATCACCTCGGGAGGGGCGATTCACCCCTCCACTTT.

J is TRBJ2-7 and V is TRBV9; 12 nucleotides agree with TRBD1. The CDR3 consists of 14 residues. J gave up 10 bases and V 4 bases, and 9 bases lay outside the gene matches. Germline V lookup: CDR1 SGDLS, CDR2 YYNGEE. The CDR3 region is CASSKEGTGGPQYF. The CDR3, as DNA: TGTGCCAGCAGCAAGGAAGGGACAGGGGGCCCTCAGTACTTC.

The V call is TRBV5-1, the J call TRBJ2-7; no definite D call. Trimming left V 0 bases short and J 1 base short, with 11 bases between. Germline lookup yields CDR1 SGHRS and CDR2 YFSETQ. CDR3 size: 15 residues. CDR3 sequence reads: CASSLVDVQSYEQYF. CDR3 bases: TGCGCCAGCAGCTTGGTCGATGTCCAGTCCTACGAGCAGTACTTC. Drawing the rest from reference TRBV5-1 and TRBJ2-7, the complete variable domain is KAGVTQTPRYLIKTRGQQVTLSCSPISGHRSVSWYQQTPGQGLQFLFEYFSETQRNKGNFPGRFSGRQFSNSRSEMNVSTLELGDSALYLCASSLVDVQSYEQYFGPGTRLTVT.

This clone was detected once. The V call is TRBV30, the J call TRBJ2-7; 9 nucleotides agree with TRBD2. Trimming cost V 3 bases and J 0 bases; bases outside gene matches: 6. This CDR3 spans 15 amino acids. CDR1 and CDR2 from the germline V gene are GTSNPN and SVGIG (reference sequence). The CDR3 sequence: CAWRPSGASSYEQYF. CDR3 sequence (DNA): TGTGCCTGGAGGCCTAGCGGGGCTAGCTCCTACGAGCAGTACTTC.

This chain joins TRBV6-6 and TRBJ2-1, with TRBD1 as a possible D gene (5 bases). Trimming stripped 0 bases from V and 6 bases from J, with 12 bases between. CDR3 size: 15 residues. Germline assignment: CDR1 MNHNY and CDR2 SVGAGI (reference sequence). The CDR3 region has the DNA TGTGCCAGCAGTTACTCGCAGACCAGGGTCAATGAGCAGTTCTTC. This codes for CASSYSQTRVNEQFF.

This clone was picked up one time. The rearrangement joins TRBV9 to TRBJ1-3; D uncertain. Germline values: CDR1 SGDLS, CDR2 YYNGEE. V gave up 3 bases and J gave up 2 bases, with 12 bases separating them. This CDR3 has 15 amino acids. DNA of the CDR3: TGTGCCAGCAGCGGCCCAACGGGAGCTGGAAACACCATATATTTT. Protein product: CASSGPTGAGNTIYF.

The rearrangement uses TRBV6-5 and TRBJ1-2, with TRBD1 as a possible D gene (5 bases). Germline lookup yields CDR1 MNHEY and CDR2 SVGAGI. This CDR3 has 14 amino acids. V gave up 8 bases and J gave up 4 bases, with 17 bases separating them. This CDR3 reads CASGTSQGAYGYTF. DNA for the CDR3: TGTGCCAGCGGAACGTCGCAGGGCGCCTATGGCTACACCTTC.

This clone has only one observation. This chain uses TRBV20-1 with TRBJ2-1, with D possibly being TRBD2 (6 bases). Germline V gives CDR1 DFQATT, CDR2 SNEGSKA (reference sequence). V was trimmed by 7 bases and J by 8 bases, leaving 12 bases between them. The CDR3 covers 11 residues. CDR3 in amino acids: CSGMGGYEQFF. CDR3 in DNA: TGCAGTGGCATGGGAGGATATGAGCAGTTCTTC.

The rearrangement uses TRBV5-4 and TRBJ2-4, with 7 bases aligning to TRBD1. J lost 2 bases, V lost 0 bases, and 5 bases had no gene match. The germline V gene encodes CDR1 SGHNT and CDR2 YYREEE (reference sequence). The CDR3 is made up of 16 amino acids. CDR3 sequence reads: CASSLGQGKTKNIQYF. CDR3 sequence (DNA): TGTGCCAGCAGCTTGGGACAGGGAAAGACCAAAAACATTCAGTACTTC.